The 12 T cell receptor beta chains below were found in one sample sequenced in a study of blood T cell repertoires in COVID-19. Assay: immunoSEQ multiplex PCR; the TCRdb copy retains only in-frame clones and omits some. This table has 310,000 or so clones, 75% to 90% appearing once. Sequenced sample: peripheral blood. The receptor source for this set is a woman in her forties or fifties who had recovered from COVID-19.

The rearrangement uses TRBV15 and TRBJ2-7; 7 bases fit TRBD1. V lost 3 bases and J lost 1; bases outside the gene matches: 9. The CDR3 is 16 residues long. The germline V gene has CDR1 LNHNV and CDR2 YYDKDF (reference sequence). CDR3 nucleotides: TGTGCCACCAGCAGGCCAGGGACAGTCCAATCCTACGAGCAGTACTTC. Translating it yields CATSRPGTVQSYEQYF.

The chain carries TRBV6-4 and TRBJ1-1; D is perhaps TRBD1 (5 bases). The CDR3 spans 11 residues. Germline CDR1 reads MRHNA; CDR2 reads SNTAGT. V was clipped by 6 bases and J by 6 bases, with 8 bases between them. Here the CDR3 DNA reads TGTGCCAGCAGGCGGGGGTCTGAAGCTTTCTTT. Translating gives CASRRGSEAFF.

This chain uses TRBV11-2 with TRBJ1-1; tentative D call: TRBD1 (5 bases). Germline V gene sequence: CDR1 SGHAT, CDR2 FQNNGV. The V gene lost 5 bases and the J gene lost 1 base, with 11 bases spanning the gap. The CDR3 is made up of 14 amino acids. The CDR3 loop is CASSPERGNTEAFF. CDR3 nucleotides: TGTGCCAGCAGCCCGGAAAGGGGGAACACTGAAGCTTTCTTT.

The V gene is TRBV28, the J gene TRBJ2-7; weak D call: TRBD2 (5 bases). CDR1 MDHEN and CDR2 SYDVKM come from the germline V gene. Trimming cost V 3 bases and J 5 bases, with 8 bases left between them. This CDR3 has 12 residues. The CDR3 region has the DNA TGTGCCAGCAGTTTTGGAGGCAACGAGCAGTACTTC. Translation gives CASSFGGNEQYF.

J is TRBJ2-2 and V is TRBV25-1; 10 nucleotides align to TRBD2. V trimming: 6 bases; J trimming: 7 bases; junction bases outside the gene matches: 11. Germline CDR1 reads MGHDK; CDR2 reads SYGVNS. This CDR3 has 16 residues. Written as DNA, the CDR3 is TGTGCCAGCAGAGGAGCGGGGGGGCAATATGGCGGGGAGCTGTTTTTT. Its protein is CASRGAGGQYGGELFF.

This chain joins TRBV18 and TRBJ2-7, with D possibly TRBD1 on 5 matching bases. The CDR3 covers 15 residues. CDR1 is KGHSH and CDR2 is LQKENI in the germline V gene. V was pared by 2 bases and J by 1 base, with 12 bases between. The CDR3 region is CASSPIGERSYEQYF. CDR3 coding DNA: TGTGCCAGCTCACCAATAGGGGAAAGGTCCTACGAGCAGTACTTC.

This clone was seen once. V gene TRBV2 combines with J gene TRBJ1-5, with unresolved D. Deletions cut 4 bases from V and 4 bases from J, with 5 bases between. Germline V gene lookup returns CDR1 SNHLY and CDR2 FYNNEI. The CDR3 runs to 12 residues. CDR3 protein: CASSANNQPQHF. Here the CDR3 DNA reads TGTGCCAGCAGTGCTAATAATCAGCCCCAGCATTTT.

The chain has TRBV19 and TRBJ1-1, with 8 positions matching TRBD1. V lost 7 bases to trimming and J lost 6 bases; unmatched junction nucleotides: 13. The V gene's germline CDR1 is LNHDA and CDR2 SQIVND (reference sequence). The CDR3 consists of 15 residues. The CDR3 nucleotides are TGTGCCAGTATTCTATTTTCAGGGGGCGCGGCTGAAGCTTTCTTT. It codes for CASILFSGGAAEAFF.

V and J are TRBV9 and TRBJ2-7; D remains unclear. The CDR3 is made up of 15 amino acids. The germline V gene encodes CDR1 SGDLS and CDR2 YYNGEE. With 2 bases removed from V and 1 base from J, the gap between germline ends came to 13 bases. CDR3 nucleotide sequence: TGTGCCAGCAGCGTTGGAGCATCCTATTCCTACGAGCAGTACTTC. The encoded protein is CASSVGASYSYEQYF.

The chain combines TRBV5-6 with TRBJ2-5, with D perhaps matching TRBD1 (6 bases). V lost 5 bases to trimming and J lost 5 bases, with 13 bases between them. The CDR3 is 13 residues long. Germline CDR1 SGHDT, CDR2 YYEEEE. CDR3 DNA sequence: TGTGCCAGCAGTACAGGGCCGGGGGAGACCCAGTACTTC. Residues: CASSTGPGETQYF.

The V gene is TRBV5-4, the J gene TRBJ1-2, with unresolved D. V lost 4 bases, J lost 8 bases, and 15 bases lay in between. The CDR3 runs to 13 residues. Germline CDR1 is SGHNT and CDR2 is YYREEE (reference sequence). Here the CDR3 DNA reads TGTGCCAGCAGCCCCAACAGCTACCCCGGCTACACCTTC. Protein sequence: CASSPNSYPGYTF.

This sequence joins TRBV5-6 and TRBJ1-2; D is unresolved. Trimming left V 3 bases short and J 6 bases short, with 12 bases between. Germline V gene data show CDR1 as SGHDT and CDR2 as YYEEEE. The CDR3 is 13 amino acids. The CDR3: CASSSGGRHGYTF. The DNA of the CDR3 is TGTGCCAGCAGCTCTGGAGGGAGGCATGGCTACACCTTC.